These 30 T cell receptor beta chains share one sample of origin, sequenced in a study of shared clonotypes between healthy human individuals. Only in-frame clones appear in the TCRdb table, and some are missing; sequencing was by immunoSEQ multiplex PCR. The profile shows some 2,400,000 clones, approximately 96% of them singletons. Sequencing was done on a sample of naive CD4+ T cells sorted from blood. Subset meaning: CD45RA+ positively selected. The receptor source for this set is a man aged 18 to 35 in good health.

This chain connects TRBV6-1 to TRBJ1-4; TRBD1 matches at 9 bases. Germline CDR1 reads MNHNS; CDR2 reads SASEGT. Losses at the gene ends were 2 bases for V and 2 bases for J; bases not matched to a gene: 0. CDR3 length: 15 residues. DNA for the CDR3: TGTGCCAGCAGTGAAACAGGGGGCACTAATGAAAAACTGTTTTTT. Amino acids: CASSETGGTNEKLFF.

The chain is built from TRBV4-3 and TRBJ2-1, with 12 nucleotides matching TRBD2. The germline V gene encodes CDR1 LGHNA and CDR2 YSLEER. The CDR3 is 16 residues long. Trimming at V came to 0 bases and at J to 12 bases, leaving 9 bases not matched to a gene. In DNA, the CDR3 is TGCGCCAGCAGCCAAGATCAGGGACTAGCGGGTGTTGGGCAGTTCTTC. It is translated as CASSQDQGLAGVGQFF.

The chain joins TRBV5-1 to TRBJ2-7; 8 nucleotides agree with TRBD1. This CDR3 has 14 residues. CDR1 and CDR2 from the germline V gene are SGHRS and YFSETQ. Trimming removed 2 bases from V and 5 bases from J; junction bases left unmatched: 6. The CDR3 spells CASSFRQGTHEQYF. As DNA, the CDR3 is TGCGCCAGCAGCTTCCGACAGGGGACCCACGAGCAGTACTTC.

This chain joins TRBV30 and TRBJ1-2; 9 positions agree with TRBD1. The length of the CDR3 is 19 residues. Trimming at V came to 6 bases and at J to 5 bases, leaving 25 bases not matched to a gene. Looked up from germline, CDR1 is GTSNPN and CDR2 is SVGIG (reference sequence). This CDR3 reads CACARWDRALVFVGYGYTF. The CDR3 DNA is TGTGCCTGCGCAAGGTGGGACAGGGCGTTAGTTTTCGTTGGGTATGGCTACACCTTC.

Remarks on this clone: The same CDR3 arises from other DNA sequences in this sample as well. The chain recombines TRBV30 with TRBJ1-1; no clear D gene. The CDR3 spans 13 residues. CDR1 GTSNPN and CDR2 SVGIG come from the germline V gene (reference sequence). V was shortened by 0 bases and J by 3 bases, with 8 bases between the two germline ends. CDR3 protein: CAWSVRRDTEAFF. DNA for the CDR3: TGTGCCTGGAGTGTACGCAGAGACACTGAAGCTTTCTTT.

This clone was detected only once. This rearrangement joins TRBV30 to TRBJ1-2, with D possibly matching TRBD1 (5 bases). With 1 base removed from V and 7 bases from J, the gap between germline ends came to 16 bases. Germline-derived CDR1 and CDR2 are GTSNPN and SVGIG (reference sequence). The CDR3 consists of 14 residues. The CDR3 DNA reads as TGTGCCTGGAGTGCAATGGGGGTGATAAGTGGCTACACCTTC. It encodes CAWSAMGVISGYTF. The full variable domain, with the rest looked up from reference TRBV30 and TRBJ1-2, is SQTIHQWPATLVQPVGSPLSLECTVEGTSNPNLYWYRQAAGRGLQLLFYSVGIGQISSEVPQNLSASRPQDRQFILSSKKLLLSDSGFYLCAWSAMGVISGYTFGSGTRLTVV.

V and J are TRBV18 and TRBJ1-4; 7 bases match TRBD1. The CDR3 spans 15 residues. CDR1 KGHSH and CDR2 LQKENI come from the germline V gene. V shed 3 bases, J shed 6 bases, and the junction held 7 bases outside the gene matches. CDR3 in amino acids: CASSPIQGFDEKLFF. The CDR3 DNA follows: TGTGCCAGCTCACCCATACAGGGGTTCGATGAAAAACTGTTTTTT.

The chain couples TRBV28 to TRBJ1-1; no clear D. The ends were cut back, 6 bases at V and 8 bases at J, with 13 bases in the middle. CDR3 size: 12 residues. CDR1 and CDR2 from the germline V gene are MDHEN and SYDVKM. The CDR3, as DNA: TGTGCCAGCAGGGGCCTTCAAGTAGAAGCTTTCTTT. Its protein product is CASRGLQVEAFF.

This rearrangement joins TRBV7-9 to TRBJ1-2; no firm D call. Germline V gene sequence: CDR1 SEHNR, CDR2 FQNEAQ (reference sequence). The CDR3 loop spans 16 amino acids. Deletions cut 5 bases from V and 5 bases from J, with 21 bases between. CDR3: CASSPPSVSAQYGYTF. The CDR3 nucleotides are TGTGCCAGCAGCCCGCCGTCGGTGTCAGCTCAATATGGCTACACCTTC. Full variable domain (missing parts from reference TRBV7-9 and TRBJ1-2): DTGVSQNPRHKITKRGQNVTFRCDPISEHNRLYWYRQTLGQGPEFLTYFQNEAQLEKSRLLSDRFSAERPKGSFSTLEIQRTEQGDSAMYLCASSPPSVSAQYGYTFGSGTRLTVV.

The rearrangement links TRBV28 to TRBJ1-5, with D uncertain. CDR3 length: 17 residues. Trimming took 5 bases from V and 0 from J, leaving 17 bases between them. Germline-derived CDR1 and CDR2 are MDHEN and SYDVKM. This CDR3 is CASSPPAGGYSNQPQHF. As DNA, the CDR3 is TGTGCCAGCAGTCCTCCCGCGGGAGGCTATAGCAATCAGCCCCAGCATTTT.

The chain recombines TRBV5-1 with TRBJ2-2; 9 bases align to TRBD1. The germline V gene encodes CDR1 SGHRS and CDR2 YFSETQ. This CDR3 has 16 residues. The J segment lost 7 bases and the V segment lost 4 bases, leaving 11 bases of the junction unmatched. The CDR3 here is CASSTGTGRFGGELFF. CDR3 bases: TGCGCCAGCAGCACTGGGACAGGGAGGTTCGGCGGGGAGCTGTTTTTT.

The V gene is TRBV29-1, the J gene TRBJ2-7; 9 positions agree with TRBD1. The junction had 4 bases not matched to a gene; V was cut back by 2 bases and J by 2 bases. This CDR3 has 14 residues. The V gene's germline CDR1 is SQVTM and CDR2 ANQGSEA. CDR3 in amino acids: CSVEMGTGTYEQYF. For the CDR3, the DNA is TGCAGCGTTGAAATGGGGACAGGGACCTACGAGCAGTACTTC.

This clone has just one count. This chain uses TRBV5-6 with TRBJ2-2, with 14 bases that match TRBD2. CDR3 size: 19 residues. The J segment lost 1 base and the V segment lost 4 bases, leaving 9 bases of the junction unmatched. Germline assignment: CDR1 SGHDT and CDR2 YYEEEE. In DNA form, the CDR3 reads TGTGCCAGCAGCCCGACCGGACTAGCGGGGGGACGGAACACCGGGGAGCTGTTTTTT. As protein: CASSPTGLAGGRNTGELFF.

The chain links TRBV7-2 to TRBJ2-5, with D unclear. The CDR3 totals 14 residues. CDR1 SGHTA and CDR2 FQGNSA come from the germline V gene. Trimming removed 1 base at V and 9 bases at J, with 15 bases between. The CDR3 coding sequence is TGTGCCAGCAGCTTAGAAACCTACACGGGCGCCCAGTACTTC. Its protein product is CASSLETYTGAQYF.

The DNA of the CDR3 is TGTGCCAGTCGGGCCTTGGGGGGAATATACAATGAGCAGTTCTTC. Translated: CASRALGGIYNEQFF. The V call is TRBV27, the J call TRBJ2-1; the D gene is possibly TRBD2 (6 bases). This CDR3 is 15 amino acids long. CDR1 and CDR2 (germline): MNHEY, SMNVEV (reference sequence). Trimming removed 9 bases from V and 4 bases from J, with 19 bases in between.

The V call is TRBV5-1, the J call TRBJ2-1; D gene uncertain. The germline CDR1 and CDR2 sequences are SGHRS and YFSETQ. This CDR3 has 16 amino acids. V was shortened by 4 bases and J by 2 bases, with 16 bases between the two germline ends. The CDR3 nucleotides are TGCGCCAGCAGCCCCTTTCTGACTGCTGCCTACAATGAGCAGTTCTTC. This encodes CASSPFLTAAYNEQFF.

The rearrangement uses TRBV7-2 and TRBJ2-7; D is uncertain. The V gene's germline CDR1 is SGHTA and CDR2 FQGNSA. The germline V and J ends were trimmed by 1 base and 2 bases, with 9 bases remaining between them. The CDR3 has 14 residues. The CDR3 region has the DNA TGTGCCAGCAGCTTAGGATTTGCTACCTACGAGCAGTACTTC. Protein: CASSLGFATYEQYF.

The CDR3 reads CASSSGGGSNEKLFF. CDR3 sequence (DNA): TGTGCCAGTAGCTCGGGCGGGGGGAGTAATGAAAAACTGTTTTTT. The chain couples TRBV19 to TRBJ1-4; D is perhaps TRBD1 (5 bases). Germline CDR1 reads LNHDA; CDR2 reads SQIVND (reference sequence). V was shortened by 6 bases and J by 4 bases, with 15 bases between the two germline ends. The CDR3 has 15 residues.

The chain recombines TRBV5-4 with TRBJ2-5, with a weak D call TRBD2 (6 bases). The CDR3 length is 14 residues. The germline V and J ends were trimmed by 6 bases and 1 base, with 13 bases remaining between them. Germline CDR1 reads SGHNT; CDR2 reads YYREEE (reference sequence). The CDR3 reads CASMISGVQETQYF. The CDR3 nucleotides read TGTGCCAGCATGATTTCGGGAGTCCAAGAGACCCAGTACTTC.

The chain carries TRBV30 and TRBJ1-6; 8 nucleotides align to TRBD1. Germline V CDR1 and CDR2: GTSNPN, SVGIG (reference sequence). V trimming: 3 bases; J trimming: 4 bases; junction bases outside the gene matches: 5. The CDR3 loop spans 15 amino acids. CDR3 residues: CAWRNRDRYNSPLHF. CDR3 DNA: TGTGCCTGGAGAAACCGGGACAGGTATAATTCACCCCTCCACTTT.

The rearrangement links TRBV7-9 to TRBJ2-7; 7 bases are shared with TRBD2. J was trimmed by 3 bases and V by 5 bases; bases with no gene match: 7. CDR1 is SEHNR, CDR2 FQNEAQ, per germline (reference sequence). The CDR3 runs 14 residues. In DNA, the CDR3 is TGTGCCAGCAGCCGAACTAGCGCGTACTACGAGCAGTACTTC. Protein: CASSRTSAYYEQYF.

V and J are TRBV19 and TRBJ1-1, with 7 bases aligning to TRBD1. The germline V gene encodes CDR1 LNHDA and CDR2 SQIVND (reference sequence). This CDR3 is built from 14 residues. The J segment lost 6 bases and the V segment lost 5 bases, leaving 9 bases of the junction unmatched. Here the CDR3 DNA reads TGTGCCAGTAGTGCTACAGGGGAGGTCGCTGAAGCTTTCTTT. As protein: CASSATGEVAEAFF.

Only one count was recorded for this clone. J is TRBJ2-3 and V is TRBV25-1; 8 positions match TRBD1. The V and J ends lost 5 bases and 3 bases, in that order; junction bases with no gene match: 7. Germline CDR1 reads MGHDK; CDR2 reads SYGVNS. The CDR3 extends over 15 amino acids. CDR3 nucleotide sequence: TGTGCCAGCAGTCAGGACAGGGCGCGTACAGATACGCAGTATTTT. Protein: CASSQDRARTDTQYF.

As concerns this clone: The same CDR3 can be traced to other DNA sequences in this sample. CDR3 coding DNA: TGCGCCAGCAGCTCGGACAGGGGCGGATACGAGCAGTACTTC. Its translation is CASSSDRGGYEQYF. V is TRBV5-1 and J is TRBJ2-7, with 9 bases identical to TRBD1. Losses at the gene ends were 3 bases for V and 4 bases for J; bases not matched to a gene: 5. The CDR3 has 14 residues. Germline lookup yields CDR1 SGHRS and CDR2 YFSETQ.

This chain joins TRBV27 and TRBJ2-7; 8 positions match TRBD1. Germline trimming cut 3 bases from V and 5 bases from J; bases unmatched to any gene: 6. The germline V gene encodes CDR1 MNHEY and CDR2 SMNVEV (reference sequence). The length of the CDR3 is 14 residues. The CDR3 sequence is CASSFRTGWDEQYF. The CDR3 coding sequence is TGTGCCAGCAGTTTCCGGACAGGGTGGGACGAGCAGTACTTC.

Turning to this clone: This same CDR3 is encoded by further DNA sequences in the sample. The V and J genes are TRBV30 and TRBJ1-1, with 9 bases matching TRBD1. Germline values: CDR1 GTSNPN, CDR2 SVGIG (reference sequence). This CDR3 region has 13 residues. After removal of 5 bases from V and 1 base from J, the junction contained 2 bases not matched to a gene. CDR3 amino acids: CAWGQGKNTEAFF. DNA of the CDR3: TGTGCCTGGGGACAGGGGAAGAACACTGAAGCTTTCTTT.

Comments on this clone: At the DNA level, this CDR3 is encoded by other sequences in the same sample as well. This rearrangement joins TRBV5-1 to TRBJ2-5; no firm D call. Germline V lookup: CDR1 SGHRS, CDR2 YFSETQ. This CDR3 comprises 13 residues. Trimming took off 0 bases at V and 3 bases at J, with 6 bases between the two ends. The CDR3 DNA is TGCGCCAGCAGCTTGGTGGGGAAAGAGACCCAGTACTTC. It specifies CASSLVGKETQYF.

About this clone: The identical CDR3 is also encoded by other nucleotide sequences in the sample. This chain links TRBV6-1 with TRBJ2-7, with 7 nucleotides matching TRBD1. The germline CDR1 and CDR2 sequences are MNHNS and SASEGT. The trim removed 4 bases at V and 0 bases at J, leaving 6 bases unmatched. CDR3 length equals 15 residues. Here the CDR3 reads CASSGAGTASYEQYF. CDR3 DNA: TGTGCCAGCAGTGGTGCCGGGACAGCCTCCTACGAGCAGTACTTC.

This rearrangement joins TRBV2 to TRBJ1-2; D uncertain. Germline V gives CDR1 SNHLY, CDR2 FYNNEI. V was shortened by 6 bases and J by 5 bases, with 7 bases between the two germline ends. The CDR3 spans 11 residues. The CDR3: CASSLQYGYTF. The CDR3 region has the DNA TGTGCCAGCAGCCTGCAGTATGGCTACACCTTC.

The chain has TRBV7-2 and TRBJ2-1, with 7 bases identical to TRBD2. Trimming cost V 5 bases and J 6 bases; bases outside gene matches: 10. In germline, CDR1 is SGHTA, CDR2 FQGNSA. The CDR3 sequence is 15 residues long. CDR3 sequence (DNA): TGTGCCAGCAGCCCCACGGGAGGAGAACTCAATGAGCAGTTCTTC. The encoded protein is CASSPTGGELNEQFF.